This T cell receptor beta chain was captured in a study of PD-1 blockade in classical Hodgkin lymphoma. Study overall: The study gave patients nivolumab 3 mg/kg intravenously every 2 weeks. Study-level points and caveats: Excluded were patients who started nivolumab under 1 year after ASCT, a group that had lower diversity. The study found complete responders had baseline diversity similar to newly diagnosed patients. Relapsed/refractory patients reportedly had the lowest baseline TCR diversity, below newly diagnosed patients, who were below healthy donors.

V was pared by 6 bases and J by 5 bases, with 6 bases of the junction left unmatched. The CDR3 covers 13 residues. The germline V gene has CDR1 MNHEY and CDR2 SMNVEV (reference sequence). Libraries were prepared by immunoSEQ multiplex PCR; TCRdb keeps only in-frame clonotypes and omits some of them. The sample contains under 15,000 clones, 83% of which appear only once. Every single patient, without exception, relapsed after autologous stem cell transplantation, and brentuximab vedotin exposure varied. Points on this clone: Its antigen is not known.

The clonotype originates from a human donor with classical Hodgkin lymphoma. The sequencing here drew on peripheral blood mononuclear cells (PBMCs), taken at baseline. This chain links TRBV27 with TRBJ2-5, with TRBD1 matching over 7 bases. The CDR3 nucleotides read TGTGCCAGCAGCAGACAGGGTAGGGAGACCCAGTACTTC. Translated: CASSRQGRETQYF.